This is a list of T cell receptor beta chains from one sample in a study of identical twins. TCRdb recomputed calls from the 5' RACE reads with MiXCR, one row per CDR3 protein. The sample lists roughly 710,000 distinct CDR3 sequences; roughly 6% were seen once. The specimen was naive T cells sorted from blood. Every receptor here comes from a young man in good health. The CDR3 runs from the conserved cysteine through the conserved F or W. A D gene is named only where the DNA matches it firmly. Clone size is given for some rows only: seen once, a few or many times, or a class if the clone is expanded.

D gene: NA; V gene: TRBV3-1; J gene: TRBJ2-5; clone size: NA; CDR3 DNA: TGTGCCAGCAGCTCCAAACTCACTACAGGGTATGCGACCCAGTACTTC; CDR3 protein: CASSSKLTTGYATQYF
D gene: TRBD2; V gene: TRBV9; J gene: TRBJ2-1; clone size: many; CDR3 DNA: TGTGCCAGCAGCAATAGCGGGAGCTACAATGAGCAGTTCTTC; CDR3 protein: CASSNSGSYNEQFF
D gene: TRBD2; V gene: TRBV20-1; J gene: TRBJ2-1; clone size: many; CDR3 DNA: TGCAGTGCTAGAGATAGCGGGAGGGTCTACAATGAGCAGTTCTTC; CDR3 protein: CSARDSGRVYNEQFF
D gene: NA; V gene: TRBV19; J gene: TRBJ1-5; clone size: NA; CDR3 DNA: TGTGCCAGTAGTATAGGGCCGCAGCCCCAGCATTTT; CDR3 protein: CASSIGPQPQHF
D gene: TRBD2; V gene: TRBV20-1; J gene: TRBJ2-5; clone size: NA; CDR3 DNA: TGCAGTGCTAGGGGATTCGGGACTAGCGGAAACCAAGAGACCCAGTACTTC; CDR3 protein: CSARGFGTSGNQETQYF
D gene: TRBD2; V gene: TRBV10-3; J gene: TRBJ2-7; clone size: NA; CDR3 DNA: TGTGCCATCAGCAAGGGACTAGCGGGAGTTGCTAGGGACGAGCAGTACTTC; CDR3 protein: CAISKGLAGVARDEQYF
D gene: NA; V gene: TRBV12-3/TRBV12-4; J gene: TRBJ1-5; clone size: many; CDR3 DNA: TGTGCCAGCAGCGAGAACGTTCAGCCCCAGCATTTT; CDR3 protein: CASSENVQPQHF
D gene: NA; V gene: TRBV7-9; J gene: TRBJ2-6; clone size: many; CDR3 DNA: TGTGCCAGCAAATGGGACCAGGAAGGATCTGGGGCCAACGTCCTGACTTTC; CDR3 protein: CASKWDQEGSGANVLTF
D gene: NA; V gene: TRBV5-5; J gene: TRBJ2-7; clone size: many; CDR3 DNA: TGTGCCAGCAGCCCCCGACAGGCCGCCTACGAGCAGTACTTC; CDR3 protein: CASSPRQAAYEQYF
D gene: TRBD1; V gene: TRBV29-1; J gene: TRBJ2-7; clone size: NA; CDR3 DNA: TGCAGCGTAACAGGGGTATCCGAATACGAGCAGTACTTC; CDR3 protein: CSVTGVSEYEQYF
D gene: TRBD1; V gene: TRBV12-3/TRBV12-4; J gene: TRBJ2-2; clone size: many; CDR3 DNA: TGTGCCAGCACCCCACCCGGGACAGGACCAGCTCCCGGGGAGCTGTTTTTT; CDR3 protein: CASTPPGTGPAPGELFF
D gene: NA; V gene: TRBV7-6; J gene: TRBJ2-7; clone size: many; CDR3 DNA: TGTGCCAGCAGCTTAGCGTCGACGGGTTCGCGTGATTACGAGCAGTACTTC; CDR3 protein: CASSLASTGSRDYEQYF
D gene: TRBD2; V gene: TRBV20-1; J gene: TRBJ2-3; clone size: NA; CDR3 DNA: TGCAGTGCTACTAATCCGACTAGCGGTCCCACAGATACGCAGTATTTT; CDR3 protein: CSATNPTSGPTDTQYF
D gene: NA; V gene: TRBV18; J gene: TRBJ2-1; clone size: few; CDR3 DNA: TGTGCCAGCTCACCAGCTAGCGGGACAGGGAATGAGCAGTTCTTC; CDR3 protein: CASSPASGTGNEQFF
D gene: NA; V gene: TRBV6-1; J gene: TRBJ2-1; clone size: many; CDR3 DNA: TGTGCCAGCAGTGATTTTAACGCCCCCGATGAGCAGTTCTTC; CDR3 protein: CASSDFNAPDEQFF
D gene: TRBD1; V gene: TRBV23-1; J gene: TRBJ2-2; clone size: many; CDR3 DNA: TGCGCCAGCAGTCAATCGAGGGGGCGCACCGGGGAGCTGTTTTTT; CDR3 protein: CASSQSRGRTGELFF
D gene: NA; V gene: TRBV12-3/TRBV12-4; J gene: TRBJ1-1; clone size: many; CDR3 DNA: TGTGCCAGCAGTTTCCGTCCAGGGAGTACTGAAGCTTTCTTT; CDR3 protein: CASSFRPGSTEAFF
D gene: TRBD2; V gene: TRBV6-1; J gene: TRBJ2-7; clone size: many; CDR3 DNA: TGTGCCAGCCGCCTAGCGGGAGGTTACGAGCAGTACTTC; CDR3 protein: CASRLAGGYEQYF
D gene: NA; V gene: TRBV10-3; J gene: TRBJ2-2; clone size: many; CDR3 DNA: TGTGCCATCAGGCTTCGAGACAGGCCCACCGGGGAGCTGTTTTTT; CDR3 protein: CAIRLRDRPTGELFF
D gene: TRBD2; V gene: TRBV20-1; J gene: TRBJ2-1; clone size: many; CDR3 DNA: TGCAGTGCTAGAGGGACTAGCGGGAGTCTAAGAGAGCAGTTCTTC; CDR3 protein: CSARGTSGSLREQFF
D gene: NA; V gene: TRBV6-4; J gene: TRBJ2-3; clone size: many; CDR3 DNA: TGTGCCAGCAGTGACAAGTCGTTGAGCACAGATACGCAGTATTTT; CDR3 protein: CASSDKSLSTDTQYF
D gene: TRBD2; V gene: TRBV20-1; J gene: TRBJ2-5; clone size: NA; CDR3 DNA: TGCAGTGCTAGAGGGGGGGCTAGCGGGAGCCGTGAGACCCAGTACTTC; CDR3 protein: CSARGGASGSRETQYF
D gene: NA; V gene: TRBV5-1; J gene: TRBJ2-7; clone size: many; CDR3 DNA: TGCGCCAGCAGCTTGTGGCGGGACGCATCCTACGAGCAGTACTTC; CDR3 protein: CASSLWRDASYEQYF
D gene: NA; V gene: TRBV10-3; J gene: TRBJ2-1; clone size: NA; CDR3 DNA: TGTGCCATCGGTCGGCTAGCCACAGACAATGAGCAGTTCTTC; CDR3 protein: CAIGRLATDNEQFF
D gene: NA; V gene: TRBV20-1; J gene: TRBJ2-1; clone size: many; CDR3 DNA: TGCAGTGCCCCGGGGGGCACCATCTACAATGAGCAGTTCTTC; CDR3 protein: CSAPGGTIYNEQFF
D gene: TRBD2; V gene: TRBV12-3/TRBV12-4; J gene: TRBJ2-3; clone size: many; CDR3 DNA: TGTGCCAGCAGTTCCCCCGGGCGGGAGAGCACAGATACGCAGTATTTT; CDR3 protein: CASSSPGRESTDTQYF
D gene: NA; V gene: TRBV20-1; J gene: TRBJ1-5; clone size: many; CDR3 DNA: TGCAGTGCGGAGAGAGTCGGGGGAGCGGACCAGCCCCAGCATTTT; CDR3 protein: CSAERVGGADQPQHF
D gene: NA; V gene: TRBV6-2/TRBV6-3; J gene: TRBJ2-2; clone size: few; CDR3 DNA: TGTGCCAGCAGCCGTGTTGTCGGGGAGCTGTTTTTT; CDR3 protein: CASSRVVGELFF
D gene: NA; V gene: TRBV6-2/TRBV6-3; J gene: TRBJ1-1; clone size: NA; CDR3 DNA: TGTGCCAGCAGTTACACGCGTCTCACTGAAGCTTTCTTT; CDR3 protein: CASSYTRLTEAFF
D gene: TRBD1; V gene: TRBV7-9; J gene: TRBJ2-3; clone size: NA; CDR3 DNA: TGTGCCAGCAGCACCGGGACAGGGACCACAGATACGCAGTATTTT; CDR3 protein: CASSTGTGTTDTQYF
D gene: NA; V gene: TRBV10-2; J gene: TRBJ2-1; clone size: NA; CDR3 DNA: TGCGCCAGCATCCCCGGGCGCGGGATCTCCTACAATGAGCAGTTCTTC; CDR3 protein: CASIPGRGISYNEQFF
D gene: NA; V gene: TRBV2; J gene: TRBJ1-2; clone size: few; CDR3 DNA: TGTGCCAGCAGCTGGGACCTCTATGGCTACACCTTC; CDR3 protein: CASSWDLYGYTF
D gene: NA; V gene: TRBV4-3; J gene: TRBJ2-7; clone size: many; CDR3 DNA: TGCGCCAGCAGCCAAGAGTTCGGTGTTTACGAGCAGTACTTC; CDR3 protein: CASSQEFGVYEQYF
D gene: TRBD2; V gene: TRBV5-1; J gene: TRBJ2-2; clone size: NA; CDR3 DNA: TGCGCCAGCAGCTCCGGGAGGGCAGCGCTCGCCGGGGAGCTGTTTTTT; CDR3 protein: CASSSGRAALAGELFF
D gene: TRBD1; V gene: TRBV30; J gene: TRBJ2-1; clone size: few; CDR3 DNA: TGTGCCTGGAGTAGGGTGACAGGGTACAATGAGCAGTTCTTC; CDR3 protein: CAWSRVTGYNEQFF
D gene: TRBD2; V gene: TRBV2; J gene: TRBJ2-3; clone size: NA; CDR3 DNA: TGTGCCAGCAGTAGCGGGATTAAGAGCACAGATACGCAGTATTTT; CDR3 protein: CASSSGIKSTDTQYF
D gene: NA; V gene: TRBV18; J gene: TRBJ2-5; clone size: NA; CDR3 DNA: TGTGCCAGCTCACCATCATCCGGGCTTCAAGAGACCCAGTACTTC; CDR3 protein: CASSPSSGLQETQYF
D gene: TRBD1; V gene: TRBV24-1; J gene: TRBJ2-2; clone size: many; CDR3 DNA: TGTGCCACCAGTAGACGGGACAGGACGAACACCGGGGAGCTGTTTTTT; CDR3 protein: CATSRRDRTNTGELFF
D gene: TRBD1; V gene: TRBV15; J gene: TRBJ2-7; clone size: NA; CDR3 DNA: TGTGCCACCGCCCCGGGACAGACCTACGAGCAGTACTTC; CDR3 protein: CATAPGQTYEQYF
D gene: NA; V gene: TRBV27; J gene: TRBJ1-1; clone size: many; CDR3 DNA: TGTGCCAGCAGCTTACACGGGGGCGCCCCTGAAGCTTTCTTT; CDR3 protein: CASSLHGGAPEAFF
D gene: NA; V gene: TRBV29-1; J gene: TRBJ2-3; clone size: few; CDR3 DNA: TGCAGCGTACGGACTGGATCTAGCACAGATACGCAGTATTTT; CDR3 protein: CSVRTGSSTDTQYF